Reported below is one T cell receptor beta chain. The antigen is undetermined. The data were taken from a study of cytomegalovirus exposure and HLA in healthy donors. Study as a whole: Counted in an early data release were about 85 million unique TCRs from HLA-typed donors. Findings and limits, study-wide: Some public TCRs appeared in many individuals, while most sequences were rare. Some V segments (TRBV6-2 and TRBV6-3 among them) were excluded as indistinguishable. Versus the approximately 670-donor mean, an Asian-associated ancestry cluster reportedly showed fewer N-insertions in a later analysis.

PCR employed 60 Vbeta and 13 Jbeta primers. TCRdb's copy holds only in-frame clones and misses some; the assay was immunoSEQ multiplex PCR. Here the sample spans around 180,000 clones, roughly 80% being singletons. Germline values: CDR1 SQVTM, CDR2 ANQGSEA. CDR3 length equals 14 residues. The V and J ends lost 6 bases and 5 bases respectively, with 20 bases between them. The rearrangement uses TRBV29-1 and TRBJ2-7, with a tentative D call TRBD2 (5 bases). The sequenced sample was PBMCs. This TCR was sampled from a male donor in good health and CMV-seronegative. Here the CDR3 reads CSVGWNREPNEQYF. The DNA of the CDR3 is TGCAGCGTAGGATGGAACCGGGAACCGAACGAGCAGTACTTC.